A selection of T cell receptor beta chains follows, all from one sample in a study of cytotoxic CD8 clonotypes in ibrutinib-treated CLL. Clones were sequenced by immunoSEQ multiplex PCR, and TCRdb holds only the in-frame ones, with some missing. The sample lists under 300,000 clones; around 76% were seen once. The sample consisted of PBMCs, taken at disease progression, from a patient treated with ibrutinib. The source is a human donor with chronic lymphocytic leukemia. Both conserved end residues are part of each CDR3. The order of the fields is J gene, V gene, clone size, D gene, CDR3 DNA, CDR3 protein. D genes are given only for firm matches. A row's size may be missing; if present it is once, few, many or a size class.

J: TRBJ2-2; V: TRBV29-1; size: -; D: TRBD1; DNA: TGCAGCGTTAGAGGGGACAGTCAAACCGGGGAGCTGTTTTTT; CDR3: CSVRGDSQTGELFF
J: TRBJ1-5; V: TRBV7-8; size: -; D: -; DNA: TGTGCCAGCTCGGGACCGAATTTAGTTGGGGTTCAGCCCCAGCATTTT; CDR3: CASSGPNLVGVQPQHF
J: TRBJ2-3; V: TRBV20-1; size: few; D: -; DNA: TGCAGTGCTAGTGGCCTATCCCCGCAGTATTTT; CDR3: CSASGLSPQYF
J: TRBJ2-1; V: TRBV7-8; size: once; D: -; DNA: TGTGCCAGCAGCTTAAACAGGGTGGGCAATGAGCAGTTCTTC; CDR3: CASSLNRVGNEQFF
J: TRBJ2-3; V: TRBV4-1; size: -; D: -; DNA: TGCGCCAGCAGCCAAGAAATCCCCAGCGGAGATACGCAGTATTTT; CDR3: CASSQEIPSGDTQYF
J: TRBJ2-1; V: TRBV7-2; size: few; D: -; DNA: TGTGCCAGCAGCTTATTAAAACAGATTTGGTCCAATGAGCAGTTCTTC; CDR3: CASSLLKQIWSNEQFF
J: TRBJ2-7; V: TRBV2; size: -; D: -; DNA: TGTGCCAGCGGCGACCGGGCCCCAGGGCGCTACGAGCAGTACTTC; CDR3: CASGDRAPGRYEQYF
J: TRBJ2-2; V: TRBV2; size: -; D: TRBD2; DNA: TGTGCCAGCAGTGAAGGAGGAATAGCGGGGGTGCTCGCGAACACCGGGGAGCTGTTTTTT; CDR3: CASSEGGIAGVLANTGELFF
J: TRBJ2-5; V: TRBV7-9; size: -; D: -; DNA: TGTGCCAGCAGCTTAGCTGTCGTCCAAGAGACCCAGTACTTC; CDR3: CASSLAVVQETQYF
J: TRBJ2-1; V: TRBV2; size: -; D: -; DNA: TGTGCCAGCAGTGTCGGCGGACTCTACAATGAGCAGTTCTTC; CDR3: CASSVGGLYNEQFF
J: TRBJ1-5; V: TRBV28; size: -; D: -; DNA: TGTGCCAGCAGTTCCCCCGGATGGGGCAATCAGCCCCAGCATTTT; CDR3: CASSSPGWGNQPQHF
J: TRBJ2-5; V: TRBV25-1; size: -; D: -; DNA: TGTGCCAGCAGTGAATTGGCTAGCGCGGAGACCCAGTACTTC; CDR3: CASSELASAETQYF
J: TRBJ2-7; V: TRBV29-1; size: -; D: -; DNA: TGCAGCGTCCAGGCAGGGAGGTACGAGCAGTACTTC; CDR3: CSVQAGRYEQYF
J: TRBJ2-7; V: TRBV6-5; size: once; D: TRBD2; DNA: TGTGCCAGCAGGAGGGGACTAGCGGGATCCTACGAGCAGTACTTC; CDR3: CASRRGLAGSYEQYF
J: TRBJ2-3; V: TRBV9; size: -; D: -; DNA: TGTGCCAGCAGCGCCCCGACAGGGAGGAGTGAAGATACGCAGTATTTT; CDR3: CASSAPTGRSEDTQYF
J: TRBJ2-7; V: TRBV7-3; size: -; D: TRBD2; DNA: TGTGCCAGCAGCTTAACGTCCAGCGGGACCTACGAGCAGTACTTC; CDR3: CASSLTSSGTYEQYF
J: TRBJ2-7; V: TRBV29-1; size: -; D: -; DNA: TGCAGCGTTTTCGACGGTAGCTCCTACGAGCAGTACTTC; CDR3: CSVFDGSSYEQYF